This T cell receptor beta chain originates from a study of blood T cells in healthy people across ages. Study-level points and caveats: In older individuals, TCR beta diversity per million T cells was lower, falling roughly linearly with age.

The CDR3 is made up of 18 amino acids. V lost 6 bases to trimming and J lost 4 bases; unmatched junction nucleotides: 18. CDR1 and CDR2 (germline): MDHEN, SYDVKM. PCR was performed a second time for roughly 6 to 12 cycles using a sample-barcoded 5' primer and a J-beta primer mix. Per-sample output comprised a minimum of 3 million paired-end reads containing CDR3. TCRdb processed the 5' RACE reads anew with MiXCR; each CDR3 protein has one entry. The table lists just under 900,000 distinct CDR3 sequences, around 26% of them singletons. Only a few counts were recorded for this clonotype. Antigen: not known.

The chain recombines TRBV28 with TRBJ1-2, with 9 bases that match TRBD1. This receptor was taken from a woman older than 75 in good health. Sequencing was carried out using blood. The CDR3 bases are TGTGCCAGCAGCTCCAGTGGGACAGGGAGGGTCTCGGGCTATGGCTACACCTTC. This encodes CASSSSGTGRVSGYGYTF.